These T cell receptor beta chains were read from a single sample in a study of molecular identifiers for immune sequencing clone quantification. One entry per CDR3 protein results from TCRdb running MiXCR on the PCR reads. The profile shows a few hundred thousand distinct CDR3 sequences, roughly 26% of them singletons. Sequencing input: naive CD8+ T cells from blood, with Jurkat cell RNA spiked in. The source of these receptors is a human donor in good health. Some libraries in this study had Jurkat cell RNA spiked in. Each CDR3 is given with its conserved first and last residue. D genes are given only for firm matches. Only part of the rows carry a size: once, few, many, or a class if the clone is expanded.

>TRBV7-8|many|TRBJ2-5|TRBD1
CASSTNRDRIQETQYF
TGTGCCAGCAGCACTAACCGGGACAGGATTCAAGAGACCCAGTACTTC
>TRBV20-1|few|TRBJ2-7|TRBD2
CSARTSGRAPYEQYF
TGCAGTGCTAGGACTAGCGGGAGGGCCCCCTACGAGCAGTACTTC
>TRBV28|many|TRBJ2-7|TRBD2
CASSFRGLAGDEQYF
TGTGCCAGCAGTTTCCGAGGTCTAGCGGGAGACGAGCAGTACTTC
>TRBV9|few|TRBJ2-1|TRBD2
CASSEGLAGTDEQFF
TGTGCCAGCAGCGAGGGGCTAGCGGGGACGGACGAGCAGTTCTTC
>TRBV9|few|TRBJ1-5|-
CASSVEAGLNQPQHF
TGTGCCAGCAGCGTAGAGGCAGGACTCAATCAGCCCCAGCATTTT
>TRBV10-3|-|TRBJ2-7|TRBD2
CAISGGLAGGPSPYEQYF
TGTGCCATCAGTGGGGGACTAGCGGGGGGCCCGAGCCCCTACGAGCAGTACTTC
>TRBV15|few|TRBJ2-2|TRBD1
CATSKDRGATGELFF
TGTGCCACCAGCAAGGACAGGGGTGCCACCGGGGAGCTGTTTTTT
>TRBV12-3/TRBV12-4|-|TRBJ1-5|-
CASSPGGPPQPQHF
TGTGCCAGCAGTCCCGGGGGCCCCCCTCAGCCCCAGCATTTT
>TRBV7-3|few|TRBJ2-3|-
CASSLAGSGDTQYF
TGTGCCAGCAGCTTAGCGGGTTCGGGGGATACGCAGTATTTT
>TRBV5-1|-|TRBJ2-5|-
CASSHPGSQETQYF
TGCGCCAGCAGCCACCCGGGATCCCAAGAGACCCAGTACTTC
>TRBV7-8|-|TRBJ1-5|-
CASSLARGVSNQPQHF
TGTGCCAGCAGCTTAGCCCGCGGGGTTAGCAATCAGCCCCAGCATTTT
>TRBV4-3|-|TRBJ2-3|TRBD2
CASSQDTSADTRYF
TGCGCCAGCAGCCAAGATACTAGCGCAGATACGCGGTATTTT
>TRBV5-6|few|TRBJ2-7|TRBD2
CASSLTGLAYEQYF
TGTGCCAGCAGCTTAACGGGACTAGCTTACGAGCAGTACTTC
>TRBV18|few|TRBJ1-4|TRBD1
CASSSGQGYEELFF
TGTGCCAGCTCATCGGGACAGGGGTACGAAGAACTGTTTTTT
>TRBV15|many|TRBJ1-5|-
CATEDAGQAATLPQHF
TGTGCCACCGAGGATGCGGGGCAGGCCGCAACCTTGCCCCAGCATTTT
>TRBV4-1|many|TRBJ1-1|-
CASSQDPRGQTEAFF
TGCGCCAGCAGCCAAGATCCCAGGGGACAAACTGAAGCTTTCTTT
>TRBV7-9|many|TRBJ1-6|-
CASSSALGDSPLHF
TGTGCCAGCAGCTCCGCCTTGGGGGATTCACCCCTCCACTTT
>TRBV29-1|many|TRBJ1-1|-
CSVAGGLDTEAFF
TGCAGCGTTGCCGGGGGGCTTGACACTGAAGCTTTCTTT
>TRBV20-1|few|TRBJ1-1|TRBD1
CSVTGTELVKAFF
TGCAGTGTTACCGGGACAGAGTTAGTAAAAGCTTTCTTT
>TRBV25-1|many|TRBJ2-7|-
CASSAAYEQYF
TGTGCCAGCAGCGCTGCCTACGAGCAGTACTTC
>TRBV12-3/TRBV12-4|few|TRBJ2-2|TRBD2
CASRGGSSGTSRTRANTGELFF
TGTGCCAGCAGGGGGGGGTCGAGCGGGACTTCGCGAACCCGCGCGAACACCGGGGAGCTGTTTTTT
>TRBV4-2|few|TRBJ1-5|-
CASSQARGGNQPQHF
TGTGCCAGCAGCCAGGCTAGGGGGGGAAATCAGCCCCAGCATTTT
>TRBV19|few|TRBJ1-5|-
CASSPGREDQPQHF
TGTGCCAGTAGTCCAGGACGGGAAGATCAGCCCCAGCATTTT
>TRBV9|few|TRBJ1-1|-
CASSVDGEATEALF
TGTGCCAGCAGCGTAGATGGGGAGGCCACTGAAGCTCTCTTT
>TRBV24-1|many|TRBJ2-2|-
CATSARSNTGELFF
TGTGCCACCAGTGCGAGGTCGAACACCGGGGAGCTGTTTTTT
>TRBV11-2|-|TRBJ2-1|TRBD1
CASSLRRSDPGTASSYNEQFF
TGTGCCAGCAGCTTACGAAGATCCGATCCCGGGACAGCCTCCTCCTACAATGAGCAGTTCTTC
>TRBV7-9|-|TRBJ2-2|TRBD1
CASSSWDSANTGELFF
TGTGCCAGCAGCTCGTGGGACAGCGCGAACACCGGGGAGCTGTTTTTT
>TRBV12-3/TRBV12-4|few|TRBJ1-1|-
CASIWAENTEAFF
TGTGCCAGCATCTGGGCCGAGAACACTGAAGCTTTCTTT
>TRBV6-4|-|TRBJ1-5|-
CARENRDNQPQHF
TGTGCCAGGGAGAACAGAGACAATCAGCCCCAGCATTTT
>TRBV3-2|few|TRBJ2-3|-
CASSPNPWTEHTDTQYF
TGTGCCAGCAGCCCGAACCCCTGGACCGAACACACAGATACGCAGTATTTT
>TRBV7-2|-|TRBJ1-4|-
CASSWDTGDGTNEKLFF
TGTGCCAGCAGCTGGGACACTGGGGATGGAACTAATGAAAAACTGTTTTTT
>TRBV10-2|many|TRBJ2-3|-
CASSELGGTDTQYF
TGCGCCAGCAGTGAGTTGGGGGGCACAGATACGCAGTATTTT
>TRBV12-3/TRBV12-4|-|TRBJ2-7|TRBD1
CASSIGDSTYEQYF
TGTGCCAGCAGTATTGGGGACAGTACCTACGAGCAGTACTTC
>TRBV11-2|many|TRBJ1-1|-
CASGSGRGTEAFF
TGTGCCAGCGGGTCAGGGCGAGGGACTGAAGCTTTCTTT
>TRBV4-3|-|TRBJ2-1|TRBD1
CASSADRGPYNEQFF
TGCGCCAGCAGCGCGGACAGGGGGCCCTACAATGAGCAGTTCTTC
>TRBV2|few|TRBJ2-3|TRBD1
CASRGDSIRSSSDTQYF
TGTGCCAGCAGAGGGGACAGTATCCGTTCCTCCTCAGATACGCAGTATTTT
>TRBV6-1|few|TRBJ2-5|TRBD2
CASSDPGLAGLRGETQYF
TGTGCCAGCAGTGATCCGGGACTAGCGGGATTAAGGGGAGAGACCCAGTACTTC
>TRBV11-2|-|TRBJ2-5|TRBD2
CASSPGTSGSMRETQYF
TGTGCCAGCAGCCCTGGGACTAGCGGGAGTATGCGAGAGACCCAGTACTTC
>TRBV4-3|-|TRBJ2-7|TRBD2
CASSQGTSGLSPHEQYF
TGCGCCAGCAGCCAAGGGACTAGCGGCCTTAGTCCTCACGAGCAGTACTTC
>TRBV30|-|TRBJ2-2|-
CAWNDQPDTGELFF
TGTGCCTGGAACGATCAACCGGACACCGGGGAGCTGTTTTTT
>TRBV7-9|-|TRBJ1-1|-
CASSLEDTPPDTEAFF
TGTGCCAGCAGCTTAGAGGACACCCCACCAGACACTGAAGCTTTCTTT
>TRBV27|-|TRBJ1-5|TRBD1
CASSFRGFNQPQHF
TGTGCCAGCAGTTTCAGGGGGTTCAATCAGCCCCAGCATTTT
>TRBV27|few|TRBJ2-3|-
CASSPEGITDTQYF
TGTGCCAGCAGTCCAGAGGGTATCACAGATACGCAGTATTTT
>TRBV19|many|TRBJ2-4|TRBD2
CASSTNLAGAKNIQYF
TGTGCCAGTAGTACAAACTTAGCGGGAGCCAAAAACATTCAGTACTTC
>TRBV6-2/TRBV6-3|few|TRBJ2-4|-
CASGGASGEKDF
TGTGCCAGCGGGGGGGCTAGCGGCGAAAAAGACTTC
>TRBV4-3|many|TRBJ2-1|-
CASSQFSSPFF
TGCGCCAGCAGCCAATTCTCTAGTCCGTTCTTC
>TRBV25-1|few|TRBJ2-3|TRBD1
CASSEDRALGAQYF
TGTGCCAGCAGTGAGGACAGGGCTCTGGGTGCGCAGTATTTT
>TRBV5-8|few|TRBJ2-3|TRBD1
CASSPHGQGPTDTQYF
TGTGCCAGCAGCCCACATGGACAGGGGCCCACAGATACGCAGTATTTT
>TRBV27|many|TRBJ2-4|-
CASSLGSRDGVAKNIQYF
TGTGCCAGCAGTTTAGGAAGCCGGGACGGAGTAGCCAAAAACATTCAGTACTTC
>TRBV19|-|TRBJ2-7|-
CASSIDASGRSYEQYF
TGTGCCAGTAGTATAGATGCGAGCGGGCGCTCCTACGAGCAGTACTTC